Following are 30 T cell receptor beta chains from one sample sequenced in a study of blood T cell repertoires in COVID-19. Assay used: immunoSEQ multiplex PCR; TCRdb lists only in-frame clones, some missing. There are roughly 140,000 clones in the sample; 70% to 85% occur only once, and 10% lies in the top ten. The sequencing input was peripheral blood. Receptors originate from a man aged 60 to 75 with active or convalescent COVID-19.

This chain connects TRBV6-2 or TRBV6-3 to TRBJ2-3; 7 nucleotides line up with TRBD2. This CDR3 is 14 amino acids long. CDR1 and CDR2 (germline): MNHEY, SVGEGT. With 5 bases clipped from V and 2 bases from J, the junction kept 4 bases outside the gene matches. The CDR3 here is CASSDGGSTDTQYF. The CDR3 coding sequence is TGTGCCAGCAGTGACGGGGGGTCCACAGATACGCAGTATTTT.

The chain uses TRBV5-1 and TRBJ2-7; D is possibly TRBD1 (6 bases). Trimming took off 3 bases at V and 5 bases at J, with 21 bases between the two ends. Germline CDR1 reads SGHRS; CDR2 reads YFSETQ. The CDR3 length is 16 residues. CDR3 nucleotide sequence: TGCGCCAGCAGCTACTCACCTACAGGGCTTTCCGACGAGCAGTACTTC. As protein: CASSYSPTGLSDEQYF.

The J gene is TRBJ2-3, the V gene TRBV24-1, with a possible D match to TRBD2 (5 bases). The germline V gene encodes CDR1 KGHDR and CDR2 SFDVKD. The CDR3 runs to 16 residues. V shed 0 bases and J shed 0 bases, with 9 bases lying between them. The chain's CDR3 is CATSDLEGPSTDTQYF. Written as DNA, the CDR3 is TGTGCCACCAGTGATTTGGAGGGTCCTAGCACAGATACGCAGTATTTT.

The chain employs TRBV7-2 and TRBJ1-4, with 8 bases identical to TRBD1. The CDR3 spans 13 residues. Germline CDR1 SGHTA, CDR2 FQGNSA. Trimming removed 8 bases from V and 8 bases from J; junction bases left unmatched: 7. CDR3 sequence reads: CASGGQGGEKLFF. In nucleotides, the CDR3 is TGTGCCAGCGGAGGACAGGGTGGGGAAAAACTGTTTTTT.

This chain joins TRBV2 and TRBJ2-1; 8 nucleotides match TRBD2. CDR3 size: 13 residues. The germline gives CDR1 SNHLY, CDR2 FYNNEI. The CDR3 nucleotides read TGTGCTAACAAACTAGCGGCCTACAATGAGCAGTTCTTC. Its protein is CANKLAAYNEQFF.

This rearrangement joins TRBV19 to TRBJ1-1; D ambiguous. With 0 bases removed from V and 4 bases from J, the gap between germline ends came to 6 bases. Per the germline V gene, CDR1 is LNHDA and CDR2 is SQIVND (reference sequence). The CDR3 has 13 residues. The CDR3 DNA reads as TGTGCCAGTAGTATAGATCCGGGCACTGAAGCTTTCTTT. This encodes CASSIDPGTEAFF.

This CDR3 reads CASSLAAGTEAFF. For the CDR3, the DNA is TGCGCCAGCAGCTTGGCGGCGGGTACTGAAGCTTTCTTT. This chain uses TRBV5-1 with TRBJ1-1; no clear D. V lost 0 bases and J lost 5, with 8 bases in between. Germline CDR1 is SGHRS and CDR2 is YFSETQ. The CDR3 has 13 residues.

The chain is built from TRBV4-1 and TRBJ1-2; D remains ambiguous. The CDR3 totals 14 residues. Germline-derived CDR1 and CDR2 are MGHRA and YSYEKL. V shed 0 bases and J shed 0 bases, with 5 bases lying between them. The CDR3 sequence: CASSQDRTNYGYTF. CDR3 sequence (DNA): TGCGCCAGCAGCCAAGACAGGACTAACTATGGCTACACCTTC.

CDR3: CASSESRGYNEQFF. The DNA for the CDR3 is TGCGCCAGCAGTGAGTCTCGCGGCTACAATGAGCAGTTCTTC. The chain employs TRBV10-1 and TRBJ2-1; D gene unclear. Trimming stripped 0 bases from V and 3 bases from J, with 6 bases between. The CDR3 consists of 14 residues. The germline V gene encodes CDR1 WNHNN and CDR2 SYGVQD (reference sequence).

This rearrangement joins TRBV5-1 to TRBJ2-1; 10 bases align to TRBD1. V was pared by 5 bases and J by 5 bases, with 7 bases of the junction left unmatched. Per germline, CDR1 SGHRS and CDR2 YFSETQ. The CDR3 sequence is 15 residues long. CDR3 region: CASRRDRGANNEQFF. CDR3 DNA sequence: TGCGCCAGCAGGCGGGACAGGGGTGCTAACAATGAGCAGTTCTTC.

The chain recombines TRBV30 with TRBJ2-7; possible D gene TRBD2, 7 bases. Deletions cut 3 bases from V and 3 bases from J, with 12 bases between. CDR3 length: 13 amino acids. Germline V CDR1 and CDR2: GTSNPN, SVGIG (reference sequence). CDR3 nucleotide sequence: TGTGCCTGGAGCATAGGGGGGGACTACGAGCAGTACGTC. Its translation: CAWSIGGDYEQYV.

The chain joins TRBV19 to TRBJ2-5; D remains ambiguous. V was shortened by 3 bases and J by 1 base, with 21 bases between the two germline ends. In germline, CDR1 is LNHDA, CDR2 SQIVND (reference sequence). This CDR3 has 18 amino acids. In nucleotides, the CDR3 is TGTGCCAGTAGTATGACGATAGCCCTCCTCACGGCCCAAGAGACCCAGTACTTC. It translates to CASSMTIALLTAQETQYF. Filled out from reference TRBV19 and TRBJ2-5, the complete variable domain reads DGGITQSPKYLFRKEGQNVTLSCEQNLNHDAMYWYRQDPGQGLRLIYYSQIVNDFQKGDIAEGYSVSREKKESFPLTVTSAQKNPTAFYLCASSMTIALLTAQETQYFGPGTRLLVL.

The chain carries TRBV11-2 and TRBJ2-2; TRBD2 matches at 15 bases. CDR1 and CDR2 from the germline V gene are SGHAT and FQNNGV. CDR3 size: 15 residues. V was pared by 5 bases and J by 6 bases, with 1 base of the junction left unmatched. CDR3 nucleotides: TGTGCCAGCAGCCGGACTAGCGGGAGGGCCGGGGAGCTGTTTTTT. It codes for CASSRTSGRAGELFF.

V and J are TRBV6-5 and TRBJ2-3; D is possibly TRBD1 (5 bases). The V gene lost 7 bases and the J gene lost 2 bases, with 13 bases spanning the gap. This CDR3 is built from 14 residues. In germline, CDR1 is MNHEY, CDR2 SVGAGI. The CDR3 coding sequence is TGTGCCAGCATCCCAGGGCCGTTCACAGATACGCAGTATTTT. Translation: CASIPGPFTDTQYF.

This chain connects TRBV5-1 to TRBJ1-1; 9 nucleotides line up with TRBD1. This CDR3 contains 17 residues. From germline, CDR1 is SGHRS and CDR2 YFSETQ. Trimming removed 2 bases from V and 7 bases from J; junction bases left unmatched: 15. CDR3: CASSFLTGTGQAGEAFF. The CDR3 coding sequence is TGCGCCAGCAGCTTTCTTACCGGGACAGGGCAGGCGGGTGAAGCTTTCTTT.

The rearrangement joins TRBV27 to TRBJ2-3, with a tentative D call TRBD2 (5 bases). V was cut by 3 bases and J by 0 bases, with 10 bases left in between. The CDR3 is 15 residues long. Germline loops: CDR1 MNHEY, CDR2 SMNVEV (reference sequence). The CDR3 protein is CASSFRGFSTDTQYF. The DNA of the CDR3 is TGTGCCAGCAGTTTTCGAGGGTTTAGCACAGATACGCAGTATTTT.

This clone was counted between two and nine times. The chain links TRBV19 to TRBJ2-2; 11 bases fit TRBD1. Germline V lookup: CDR1 LNHDA, CDR2 SQIVND (reference sequence). The trim removed 6 bases at V and 7 bases at J, leaving 7 bases unmatched. This CDR3 is 15 amino acids long. The CDR3 nucleotides are TGTGCCAGTAGCGGACAGGGGGCTTCCATCGGGGAGCTGTTTTTT. Translating it yields CASSGQGASIGELFF.

The chain is built from TRBV3-1 (or the pseudogene TRBV3-2) and TRBJ2-2; 10 bases are a match to TRBD2. The V gene's germline CDR1 is LGHDT and CDR2 YNNKEL (reference sequence). This CDR3 contains 17 residues. With 1 base clipped from V and 5 bases from J, the junction kept 7 bases outside the gene matches. CDR3 amino acids: CASSQGALAGVTGELFF. CDR3 DNA: TGTGCCAGCAGCCAAGGTGCGCTAGCGGGAGTGACCGGGGAGCTGTTTTTT.

V usage is TRBV3-1 (or the pseudogene TRBV3-2) and J usage is TRBJ2-7, with 7 bases aligning to TRBD1. The germline V gene encodes CDR1 LGHDT and CDR2 YNNKEL (reference sequence). CDR3 length: 18 amino acids. J was trimmed by 0 bases and V by 4 bases; bases with no gene match: 15. The CDR3 DNA is TGTGCCAGCAGCCGGACAGGCCCCTTAACGTCGAGCTCCTACGAGCAGTACTTC. It is translated as CASSRTGPLTSSSYEQYF.

The J gene is TRBJ2-3, the V gene TRBV6-5, with D perhaps TRBD2 (5 bases). This CDR3 is built from 14 residues. In germline, CDR1 is MNHEY, CDR2 SVGAGI. V shed 5 bases and J shed 4 bases, with 13 bases lying between them. The CDR3: CASSPRGPADTQYF. The CDR3 DNA reads TGTGCCAGCAGTCCCCGAGGGCCGGCAGATACGCAGTATTTT.

The chain has TRBV2 and TRBJ1-2; D not resolved. V shed 3 bases and J shed 8 bases, with 13 bases lying between them. Germline assignment: CDR1 SNHLY and CDR2 FYNNEI. This CDR3 region has 13 residues. In nucleotides, the CDR3 is TGTGCCAGCAGTGATACCGGGATGGGAGGCTACACCTTC. Residues: CASSDTGMGGYTF. Supplemented by reference TRBV2 and TRBJ1-2, the full variable domain reads EPEVTQTPSHQVTQMGQEVILRCVPISNHLYFYWYRQILGQKVEFLVSFYNNEISEKSEIFDDQFSVERPDGSNFTLKIRSTKLEDSAMYFCASSDTGMGGYTFGSGTRLTVV.

This sequence joins TRBV5-1 and TRBJ2-5; 10 nucleotides match TRBD1. Trimming cost V 4 bases and J 5 bases; bases outside gene matches: 8. Germline V gene sequence: CDR1 SGHRS, CDR2 YFSETQ. The CDR3 extends over 15 amino acids. The CDR3 DNA reads as TGCGCCAGCAGCACAGGGACAGGGGAAGGGGAGACCCAGTACTTC. Its translation: CASSTGTGEGETQYF.

V gene TRBV7-9 combines with J gene TRBJ1-5; 8 bases fit TRBD1. V lost 1 base, J lost 0 bases, and 11 bases stayed unmatched. Germline V gene sequence: CDR1 SEHNR, CDR2 FQNEAQ (reference sequence). The CDR3 length is 19 residues. The CDR3 region has the DNA TGTGCCAGCAGCTTAGAAATCCGGGACAGGAAAAATAGCAATCAGCCCCAGCATTTT. Residues: CASSLEIRDRKNSNQPQHF.

This chain links TRBV6-5 with TRBJ2-3, with D maybe TRBD2 (5 bases). The CDR3 is 14 residues long. V lost 7 bases and J 5 bases, leaving 16 bases between the germline ends. The germline V gene encodes CDR1 MNHEY and CDR2 SVGAGI. The CDR3 region is CASMEAGAKDTQYF. The CDR3 bases are TGTGCCAGCATGGAGGCAGGAGCGAAAGATACGCAGTATTTT.

The count of this clone is one. The gene calls are TRBV19 and TRBJ2-7; tentatively, D is TRBD1 (7 bases). The CDR3 spans 12 residues. The germline V gene has CDR1 LNHDA and CDR2 SQIVND (reference sequence). Trimming cost V 5 bases and J 6 bases, with 11 bases left between them. CDR3 sequence (DNA): TGTGCCAGTAGTTACAGGGGAGGCGAGCAGTACGTC. As protein: CASSYRGGEQYV.

The rearrangement links TRBV5-8 to TRBJ1-6, with TRBD1 matching over 8 bases. Germline CDR1 and CDR2: SGHTS and YDEGEE. Trimming removed 0 bases from V and 9 bases from J; junction bases left unmatched: 8. There are 16 residues in the CDR3. The CDR3 here is CASSLDVWTGTSPLHF. Written as DNA, the CDR3 is TGTGCCAGCAGCTTGGACGTTTGGACAGGGACTTCACCCCTCCACTTT.

The V call is TRBV28, the J call TRBJ1-2; TRBD1 is a possible D gene (6 bases). The CDR3 runs 15 residues. CDR1 and CDR2 (germline): MDHEN, SYDVKM. Trimming took off 2 bases at V and 5 bases at J, with 15 bases between the two ends. The CDR3 coding sequence is TGTGCCAGCAGTTTAGGGGGCACAGGGTCATATGGCTACACCTTC. Translating it yields CASSLGGTGSYGYTF.

The chain recombines TRBV11-2 with TRBJ1-4, with D maybe TRBD1 (5 bases). V was cut by 5 bases and J by 8 bases, with 18 bases left in between. Germline CDR1 SGHAT, CDR2 FQNNGV. This CDR3 contains 15 residues. The CDR3 region has the DNA TGTGCCAGCAGCCCCGGGGGGGGAGCAAGCGAAAAACTGTTTTTT. This sequence encodes CASSPGGGASEKLFF.

This sequence joins TRBV12-3 or TRBV12-4 and TRBJ2-1, with a possible D match to TRBD1 (6 bases). This CDR3 is built from 11 residues. The germline V and J ends were trimmed by 5 bases and 9 bases, with 8 bases remaining between them. The CDR3 protein is CASSQGTEQFF. Here the CDR3 DNA reads TGTGCCAGCAGTCAGGGGACTGAGCAGTTCTTC.

This rearrangement joins TRBV10-3 to TRBJ1-5, with D hard to call. V lost 0 bases, J lost 5 bases, and 17 bases lay in between. The CDR3 extends over 17 amino acids. Looked up from germline, CDR1 is ENHRY and CDR2 is SYGVKD. CDR3 nucleotide sequence: TGTGCCATCAGTGAGTCGATTAGCGCAGTCGGGGATCAGCCCCAGCATTTT. This gives the protein CAISESISAVGDQPQHF.